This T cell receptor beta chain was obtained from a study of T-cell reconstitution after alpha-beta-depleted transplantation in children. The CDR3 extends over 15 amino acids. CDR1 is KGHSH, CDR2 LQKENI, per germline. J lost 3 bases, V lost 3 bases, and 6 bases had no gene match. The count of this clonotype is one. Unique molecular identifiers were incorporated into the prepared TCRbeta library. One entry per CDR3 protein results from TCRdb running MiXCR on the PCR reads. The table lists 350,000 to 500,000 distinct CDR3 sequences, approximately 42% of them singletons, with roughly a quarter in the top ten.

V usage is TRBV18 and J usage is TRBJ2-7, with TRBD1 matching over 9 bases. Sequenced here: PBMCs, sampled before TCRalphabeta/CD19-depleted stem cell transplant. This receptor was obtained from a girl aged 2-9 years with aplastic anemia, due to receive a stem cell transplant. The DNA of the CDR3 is TGTGCCAGCTCACCTGGGGACAGGGAATACTACGAGCAGTACTTC. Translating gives CASSPGDREYYEQYF.